Below are 26 T cell receptor beta chains sequenced from a single sample in a study of T cells in Graves' hyperthyroidism and ophthalmopathy. The source material, RNA transcripts, was used to amplify TCR beta CDR3 regions. The HTBI primer set served for first-round RT-PCR of the TCR CDR3. In TCRdb, the multiplex PCR reads were re-called with MiXCR into one record per CDR3 protein. The sample shows fewer than 750,000 distinct CDR3 sequences, about 15% of them seen only once. Sequencing was done on a sample of blood. These receptors all come from a woman between 45 and 65 years old with Graves' ophthalmopathy.

At least ten counts were recorded for this clonotype. The chain combines TRBV28 with TRBJ2-1; 13 bases line up with TRBD2. This CDR3 is built from 16 residues. The germline V gene has CDR1 MDHEN and CDR2 SYDVKM. The V segment lost 3 bases and the J segment 6 bases; nucleotides outside the gene matches: 5. The CDR3 is CASSLLLAGGSNEQFF. The CDR3 nucleotides read TGTGCCAGCAGTTTGCTACTAGCGGGAGGGTCCAATGAGCAGTTCTTC.

This clonotype was recorded at least ten times. The CDR3 protein is CASSQSLGGNYGYTF. Written as DNA, the CDR3 is TGCGCCAGCAGCCAATCTCTAGGTGGCAACTATGGCTACACCTTC. The gene calls are TRBV4-3 and TRBJ1-2; no reliable D call. Trimming removed 2 bases at V and 2 bases at J, with 12 bases between. Germline values: CDR1 LGHNA, CDR2 YSLEER. The CDR3 covers 15 residues.

The sample holds many counts of this clonotype. The chain is built from TRBV30 and TRBJ2-1; 9 positions agree with TRBD2. The ends lost 5 bases at V and 6 bases at J; junction bases unmatched: 8. The CDR3 is made up of 14 amino acids. The germline CDR1 and CDR2 sequences are GTSNPN and SVGIG (reference sequence). CDR3 in amino acids: CAWEPGLALNEQFF. CDR3 DNA: TGTGCCTGGGAACCGGGACTAGCCCTCAATGAGCAGTTCTTC.

This clonotype appeared many times. The chain has TRBV28 and TRBJ1-5; 9 bases align to TRBD1. Germline V gene data show CDR1 as MDHEN and CDR2 as SYDVKM. The CDR3 is 16 amino acids. The ends lost 5 bases at V and 1 base at J; junction bases unmatched: 6. The DNA of the CDR3 is TGTGCCAGCAGTAAAACAGGGGGCAGGAGCAATCAGCCCCAGCATTTT. This encodes CASSKTGGRSNQPQHF.

Many counts were recorded for this clonotype. J is TRBJ2-7 and V is TRBV20-1, with a weak D call TRBD2 (5 bases). CDR1 is DFQATT and CDR2 is SNEGSKA in the germline V gene (reference sequence). The CDR3 has 14 residues. V lost 6 bases and J lost 0, with 15 bases in between. The CDR3 spells CSAPDQRNSYEQYF. CDR3 bases: TGCAGTGCCCCAGACCAGCGGAACTCCTACGAGCAGTACTTC.

This clonotype was seen a handful of times. The chain recombines TRBV5-1 with TRBJ2-2; 7 bases are a match to TRBD2. The germline V gene encodes CDR1 SGHRS and CDR2 YFSETQ. The CDR3 is 15 residues long. With V trimmed by 4 bases and J by 0 bases, 3 bases remained unmatched. CDR3 in DNA: TGCGCCAGCAGCGTCGGACTAGCGAACACCGGGGAGCTGTTTTTT. Translation: CASSVGLANTGELFF.

The sample holds a few counts of this clonotype. The chain combines TRBV6-1 with TRBJ1-1; D not resolved. The germline V gene encodes CDR1 MNHNS and CDR2 SASEGT. Between the trimmed V and J ends, which lost 5 bases and 0 bases, there was a span of 10 bases. The CDR3 has 14 amino acids. The CDR3 spells CASSFSKMNTEAFF. The CDR3, as DNA: TGTGCCAGCAGTTTCTCCAAAATGAACACTGAAGCTTTCTTT.

This clonotype was picked up many times. V gene TRBV28 combines with J gene TRBJ2-1; D is unresolved. V was trimmed by 2 bases and J by 8 bases, leaving 10 bases between them. The CDR3 is made up of 13 amino acids. Germline CDR1 MDHEN, CDR2 SYDVKM. The CDR3 DNA reads TGTGCCAGCAGTTTACTGGGCCCCCATGAGCAGTTCTTC. The encoded protein is CASSLLGPHEQFF.

This clonotype was counted a few times. The chain couples TRBV7-9 to TRBJ2-7; 8 bases match TRBD2. Germline V gene data show CDR1 as SEHNR and CDR2 as FQNEAQ (reference sequence). V was clipped by 1 base and J by 0 bases; unmatched bases: 14. CDR3 size: 19 residues. The CDR3, as DNA: TGTGCCAGCAGCTTAGTCCAGGGACAACCCAGCGGGAGCTCCTACGAGCAGTACTTC. Its protein product is CASSLVQGQPSGSSYEQYF.

This clonotype was picked up many times. V usage is TRBV12-3 or TRBV12-4 and J usage is TRBJ1-5; unclear D gene. The V end was cut by 3 bases, the J end by 6 bases, with 12 bases between. This CDR3 has 14 residues. CDR3 nucleotide sequence: TGTGCCAGCAGTTTGGTGGGCATGGGTCAGCCCCAGCATTTT. The encoded protein is CASSLVGMGQPQHF.

This clonotype was observed many times. CDR3 region: CASSLQLNNEQFF. The CDR3 coding sequence is TGCGCCAGCAGCTTGCAACTGAACAATGAGCAGTTCTTC. This chain links TRBV5-1 with TRBJ2-1, with D unresolved. The V and J ends lost 1 base and 5 bases respectively, with 7 bases between them. This CDR3 has 13 amino acids. CDR1 and CDR2 from the germline V gene are SGHRS and YFSETQ.

The chain recombines TRBV3-1 with TRBJ2-3; 12 positions agree with TRBD2. V was pared by 2 bases and J by 6 bases, with 15 bases of the junction left unmatched. The CDR3 contains 19 residues. Per the germline V gene, CDR1 is LGHDT and CDR2 is YNNKEL (reference sequence). DNA of the CDR3: TGTGCCAGCAGCCAAAGGAAGGGGCCGGGACTAGCGGGTGTGGATACGCAGTATTTT. Encoded protein: CASSQRKGPGLAGVDTQYF.

This clonotype showed up just a few times. The rearrangement joins TRBV30 to TRBJ1-5; D gene unclear. Trimming took off 0 bases at V and 6 bases at J, with 9 bases between the two ends. Germline values: CDR1 GTSNPN, CDR2 SVGIG (reference sequence). There are 13 residues in the CDR3. In DNA, the CDR3 is TGTGCCTGGAGTGTTACGGGGTCTCAGCCCCAGCATTTT. It codes for CAWSVTGSQPQHF.

As to this clonotype: It may be a read error: a sequence one base away is much more abundant. Here the CDR3 reads CSARDAHTEAFF. In DNA form, the CDR3 reads TGCAGTGCTAGAGATGCACACACTGAAGCTTTCTTT. The chain couples TRBV20-1 to TRBJ1-1; D not certain. CDR1 is DFQATT and CDR2 is SNEGSKA in the germline V gene (reference sequence). V was pared by 0 bases and J by 3 bases, with 5 bases between. CDR3 length equals 12 residues.

In its sample, this clonotype was seen many times. The chain recombines TRBV28 with TRBJ1-1; D is possibly TRBD1 (5 bases). This CDR3 spans 14 amino acids. The V gene's germline CDR1 is MDHEN and CDR2 SYDVKM. Trimming removed 1 base at V and 4 bases at J, with 10 bases between. The CDR3 loop reads CASSLFSGGTEAFF. The CDR3 DNA reads as TGTGCCAGCAGTTTATTCTCGGGGGGCACTGAAGCTTTCTTT.

This clonotype has a count of ten or more. The V gene is TRBV28, the J gene TRBJ2-2; TRBD1 matches at 7 bases. CDR1 is MDHEN, CDR2 SYDVKM, per germline. V shed 6 bases and J 0 bases; nucleotides not matched to a gene: 7. There are 16 residues in the CDR3. CDR3 bases: TGTGCCAGCAGGTTGGGGACAGACCCGAACACCGGGGAGCTGTTTTTT. Encoded protein: CASRLGTDPNTGELFF.

This clonotype was detected many times. The chain has TRBV5-1 and TRBJ2-1; TRBD2 matches 13 bases. V was clipped by 4 bases and J by 5 bases; unmatched bases: 6. The germline CDR1 and CDR2 sequences are SGHRS and YFSETQ. The CDR3 loop spans 16 amino acids. The CDR3, as DNA: TGCGCCAGCAGCAAAGGTGGGACTAGCGGGAACAATGAGCAGTTCTTC. Residues: CASSKGGTSGNNEQFF.

This clonotype was seen at least ten times. The J gene is TRBJ1-2, the V gene TRBV28; D perhaps matches TRBD1 (5 bases). Per germline, CDR1 MDHEN and CDR2 SYDVKM. V was shortened by 3 bases and J by 5 bases, with 13 bases between the two germline ends. The CDR3 has 14 amino acids. The CDR3 here is CASSFPGRKYGYTF. CDR3 coding DNA: TGTGCCAGCAGTTTTCCGGGACGTAAATATGGCTACACCTTC.

In this sample, this clonotype turned up many times. The chain employs TRBV9 and TRBJ2-7, with D possibly TRBD2 on 6 matching bases. V lost 0 bases to trimming and J lost 0 bases, with 10 bases between them. The CDR3 has 15 residues. Germline CDR1 is SGDLS and CDR2 is YYNGEE. CDR3 bases: TGTGCCAGCAGCGTAGAGGCGGGGAGCTCCTACGAGCAGTACTTC. The encoded protein is CASSVEAGSSYEQYF.

The chain is built from TRBV20-1 and TRBJ2-1, with 9 bases matching TRBD2. This CDR3 comprises 14 residues. V trimming: 4 bases; J trimming: 7 bases; junction bases outside the gene matches: 8. Germline V lookup: CDR1 DFQATT, CDR2 SNEGSKA (reference sequence). The CDR3 reads CSATAGGPGNEQFF. CDR3 DNA sequence: TGCAGTGCTACTGCGGGAGGGCCGGGAAATGAGCAGTTCTTC.

This clonotype has a handful of counts. The rearrangement joins TRBV27 to TRBJ2-1, with a tentative D call TRBD2 (6 bases). This CDR3 spans 18 amino acids. V dropped 1 base and J dropped 6 bases, with 22 bases sitting between them. In germline, CDR1 is MNHEY, CDR2 SMNVEV (reference sequence). CDR3: CASSLYAPDGSPGNEQFF. CDR3 sequence (DNA): TGTGCCAGCAGTTTATATGCCCCTGACGGGAGTCCTGGCAATGAGCAGTTCTTC.

This clonotype appeared a few times. This chain links TRBV19 with TRBJ2-3; D gene uncertain. The CDR3 is 11 amino acids. Trimming pared 6 bases from V and 10 bases from J, leaving 11 bases between. Germline CDR1 LNHDA, CDR2 SQIVND (reference sequence). The CDR3 DNA is TGTGCCAGTAGAAGCGATTTGGCGCAGTATTTT. It codes for CASRSDLAQYF. Variable domain in full (rest from reference TRBV19 and TRBJ2-3): DGGITQSPKYLFRKEGQNVTLSCEQNLNHDAMYWYRQDPGQGLRLIYYSQIVNDFQKGDIAEGYSVSREKKESFPLTVTSAQKNPTAFYLCASRSDLAQYFGPGTRLTVL.

This clonotype showed up just a few times. One end of the junction does not line up with germline, which may come from a read error. The J gene is TRBJ2-7, the V gene TRBV7-8, with D possibly TRBD1 on 5 matching bases. The CDR3 sequence is 17 residues long. The germline V gene encodes CDR1 SGHVS and CDR2 FQNEAQ. The chain's CDR3 is CTSSRNNLDRTSYEQYF. CDR3 nucleotide sequence: TGCACCAGCAGCCGAAACAACCTAGACAGAACCTCCTACGAGCAGTACTTC. Complete variable domain (other parts from reference TRBV7-8 and TRBJ2-7): GAGVSQSPRYKVAKRGQDVALRCDPISGHVSLFWYQQALGQGPEFLTYFQNEAQLDKSGLPSDRFFAERPEGSVSTLKIQRTQQEDSAVYLCTSSRNNLDRTSYEQYFGPGTRLTVT.

The table lists this clonotype with a few counts. The chain is built from TRBV25-1 and TRBJ1-2, with D perhaps TRBD1 (6 bases). The CDR3 totals 13 residues. V lost 4 bases and J lost 7, with 13 bases in between. The germline V gene has CDR1 MGHDK and CDR2 SYGVNS. CDR3 protein: CASSGRGLGGYTF. As DNA, the CDR3 is TGTGCCAGCAGTGGCAGGGGATTGGGTGGCTACACCTTC.

The chain couples TRBV5-1 to TRBJ2-7; perhaps TRBD2 as D (5 bases). The V end was cut by 1 base, the J end by 3 bases, with 14 bases between. Germline V gene data show CDR1 as SGHRS and CDR2 as YFSETQ. The CDR3 runs 15 residues. The CDR3: CASSLYPSLGYEQYF. The CDR3 DNA follows: TGCGCCAGCAGCTTGTACCCTAGCTTGGGCTACGAGCAGTACTTC.

In this sample, this clonotype turned up many times. The chain has TRBV15 and TRBJ2-2; 11 nucleotides agree with TRBD2. Germline V CDR1 and CDR2: LNHNV, YYDKDF (reference sequence). This CDR3 comprises 18 residues. The V and J ends lost 5 bases and 3 bases, in that order; junction bases with no gene match: 11. CDR3 DNA sequence: TGTGCCACCAGCCCCCGTGGTAGCGGGAGGGTCTACACCGGGGAGCTGTTTTTT. It is translated as CATSPRGSGRVYTGELFF. Supplemented by reference TRBV15 and TRBJ2-2, the full variable domain reads DAMVIQNPRYQVTQFGKPVTLSCSQTLNHNVMYWYQQKSSQAPKLLFHYYDKDFNNEADTPDNFQSRRPNTSFCFLDIRSPGLGDTAMYLCATSPRGSGRVYTGELFFGEGSRLTVL.